Each of the 15 T cell receptor beta chains below was sequenced from the same sample in a study of T cells in Graves' hyperthyroidism and ophthalmopathy. RNA transcripts served as the template for amplifying TCR beta CDR3 regions. With the HTBI primer set, the TCR CDR3 went through a first round of RT-PCR. TCRdb independently ran MiXCR on the multiplex PCR reads; one entry per CDR3 protein. The sample lists approximately 520,000 distinct CDR3 sequences, around 22% occurring once. Sequenced: blood. These receptors were obtained from a woman in her thirties with Graves' ophthalmopathy.

This clonotype appeared many times. The gene calls are TRBV7-9 and TRBJ2-5; D tentatively fits TRBD1 or TRBD2 (7 bases each). This CDR3 has 14 residues. The V gene's germline CDR1 is SEHNR and CDR2 FQNEAQ (reference sequence). V was trimmed by 3 bases and J by 5 bases, leaving 13 bases between them. For the CDR3, the DNA is TGTGCCAGCAGCTTCCCCCAGGGGGGGGAGACCCAGTACTTC. It translates to CASSFPQGGETQYF.

This clonotype was counted many times. The rearrangement uses TRBV4-1 and TRBJ2-7, with D possibly matching TRBD1 (6 bases). V shed 2 bases and J shed 4 bases, with 12 bases lying between them. The CDR3 runs 14 residues. Germline CDR1 and CDR2: MGHRA and YSYEKL. DNA of the CDR3: TGCGCCAGCAGCCAATCGTGGGGGCTTTACGAGCAGTACTTC. Amino acid sequence: CASSQSWGLYEQYF.

This clonotype was detected many times. The J gene is TRBJ2-5, the V gene TRBV12-3 or TRBV12-4; the D is unclear. There are 15 residues in the CDR3. Trimming removed 6 bases from V and 2 bases from J, with 16 bases in between. CDR3 amino acids: CASSPRPPKQETQYF. DNA for the CDR3: TGTGCCAGCAGCCCCCGACCGCCAAAACAAGAGACCCAGTACTTC.

The gene calls are TRBV7-2 and TRBJ2-5, with D uncertain. The CDR3 contains 14 residues. Germline loops: CDR1 SGHTA, CDR2 FQGNSA. V dropped 5 bases and J dropped 5 bases, with 15 bases sitting between them. The CDR3 sequence: CASSLRVREETQYF. Written as DNA, the CDR3 is TGTGCCAGCAGCCTTCGGGTGCGCGAGGAGACCCAGTACTTC.

Only one count was recorded for this clonotype. The CDR3 is CASKSGVNNQPQHF. The CDR3 nucleotides read TGTGCCAGCAAGAGTGGGGTAAACAATCAGCCCCAGCATTTT. The chain joins TRBV12-3 or TRBV12-4 to TRBJ1-5; D is unresolved. The CDR3 spans 14 residues. Trimming left V 7 bases short and J 3 bases short, with 13 bases between.

The sample holds a few counts of this clonotype. A much larger clone lies one base from this, so it may be a read error. CDR3 DNA: TGTGCCAGCTCACCACCGGCGATGAACACTGAAGCTTTCTTT. The encoded protein is CASSPPAMNTEAFF. The chain recombines TRBV18 with TRBJ1-1; D not certain. Germline CDR1 is KGHSH and CDR2 is LQKENI. The CDR3 runs 14 residues. V was shortened by 0 bases and J by 0 bases, with 5 bases between the two germline ends.

This clonotype was recorded many times. This chain joins TRBV6-1 and TRBJ1-2, with 7 nucleotides matching TRBD1. The germline V gene has CDR1 MNHNS and CDR2 SASEGT. This CDR3 comprises 13 residues. Losses at the gene ends were 6 bases for V and 6 bases for J; bases not matched to a gene: 7. CDR3 bases: TGTGCCAGCAGACCCGACAGGGATGATGGCTACACCTTC. It translates to CASRPDRDDGYTF.

The chain combines TRBV11-2 with TRBJ1-5, with D tentatively TRBD1 (5 bases). The germline V gene has CDR1 SGHAT and CDR2 FQNNGV. Trimming cost V 5 bases and J 9 bases, with 17 bases left between them. CDR3 size: 14 residues. CDR3: CASSAEARVGPQHF. CDR3 nucleotides: TGTGCCAGCAGCGCGGAGGCCAGGGTAGGGCCCCAGCATTTT.

This clonotype was seen repeatedly, ten times or more. The CDR3 DNA sequence: TGTGCCAGCGTGAGTCAGCCCACTAACTATGGCTACACCTTC. Translating it yields CASVSQPTNYGYTF. The chain employs TRBV2 and TRBJ1-2; D uncertain. CDR1 is SNHLY, CDR2 FYNNEI, per germline. Trimming shortened V by 8 bases and J by 0 bases, and 13 bases separated the two germline ends. This CDR3 contains 14 residues.

This chain uses TRBV14 with TRBJ2-7; D not resolved. V lost 0 bases, J lost 2 bases, and 5 bases lay in between. This CDR3 has 13 amino acids. Germline-derived CDR1 and CDR2 are SGHDN and FVKESK. The CDR3 loop reads CASSQDNAYEQYF. The CDR3 coding sequence is TGTGCCAGCAGCCAAGACAATGCCTACGAGCAGTACTTC.

This clonotype has a handful of counts. J is TRBJ2-7 and V is TRBV6-2 or TRBV6-3; the match to TRBD1 covers 9 bases. J gave up 2 bases and V 5 bases, and 7 bases lay outside the gene matches. Germline loops: CDR1 MNHEY, CDR2 SVGEGT. The CDR3 runs to 15 residues. DNA of the CDR3: TGTGCCAGCAGTAGATTCGGGACAGGGACCTACGAGCAGTACTTC. This sequence encodes CASSRFGTGTYEQYF.

There are many counts of this clonotype. The chain employs TRBV7-9 and TRBJ2-7, with 10 bases that match TRBD2. The CDR3 contains 16 residues. CDR1 and CDR2 (germline): SEHNR, FQNEAQ (reference sequence). Unmatched junction bases numbered 9, after V lost 5 bases and J lost 2 bases. The CDR3: CASSPRLAGDAYEQYF. The CDR3 coding sequence is TGTGCCAGCAGCCCAAGACTAGCGGGTGATGCCTACGAGCAGTACTTC.

In its sample, this clonotype was seen many times. The rearrangement uses TRBV6-2 or TRBV6-3 and TRBJ2-6; D is tentatively TRBD1 or TRBD2 (6 bases each). The CDR3 spans 18 residues. V gave up 8 bases and J gave up 2 bases, with 22 bases separating them. Germline V CDR1 and CDR2: MNHEY, SVGEGT. CDR3 nucleotide sequence: TGTGCCAGCTGTACGAGGGCGGGACAAACTCCTGGGGCCAACGTCCTGACTTTC. Translated: CASCTRAGQTPGANVLTF.

The V gene is TRBV11-2, the J gene TRBJ2-7, with D possibly TRBD2 on 5 matching bases. The CDR3 spans 13 residues. V was cut by 5 bases and J by 4 bases, with 12 bases left in between. From germline, CDR1 is SGHAT and CDR2 FQNNGV. CDR3 region: CASSRMGSYEQYF. The CDR3 DNA reads as TGTGCCAGCAGCCGGATGGGGAGTTACGAGCAGTACTTC.

This clonotype has ten or more counts. V usage is TRBV5-1 and J usage is TRBJ1-1; D ambiguous. The CDR3 has 15 residues. Trimming removed 2 bases at V and 1 base at J, with 12 bases between. Germline lookup yields CDR1 SGHRS and CDR2 YFSETQ. The CDR3 region has the DNA TGCGCCAGCAGCTTTACAAGCCCGTGGAACACTGAAGCTTTCTTT. Amino acid sequence: CASSFTSPWNTEAFF.